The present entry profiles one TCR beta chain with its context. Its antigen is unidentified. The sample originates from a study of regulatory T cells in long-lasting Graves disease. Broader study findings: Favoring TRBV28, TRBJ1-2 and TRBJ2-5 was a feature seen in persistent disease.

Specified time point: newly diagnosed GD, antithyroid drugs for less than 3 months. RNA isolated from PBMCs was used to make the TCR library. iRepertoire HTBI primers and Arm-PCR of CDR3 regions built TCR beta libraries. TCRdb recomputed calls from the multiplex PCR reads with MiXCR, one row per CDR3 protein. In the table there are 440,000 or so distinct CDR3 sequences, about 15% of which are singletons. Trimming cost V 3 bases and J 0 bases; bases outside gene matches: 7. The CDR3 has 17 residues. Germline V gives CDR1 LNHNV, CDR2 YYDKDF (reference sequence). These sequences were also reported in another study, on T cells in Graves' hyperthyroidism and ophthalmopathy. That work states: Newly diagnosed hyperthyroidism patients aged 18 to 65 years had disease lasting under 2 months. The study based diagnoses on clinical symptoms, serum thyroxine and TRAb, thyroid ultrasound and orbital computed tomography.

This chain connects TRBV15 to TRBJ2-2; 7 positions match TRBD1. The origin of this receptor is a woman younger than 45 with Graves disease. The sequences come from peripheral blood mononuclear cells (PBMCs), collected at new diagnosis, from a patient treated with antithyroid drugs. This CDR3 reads CATSRGLGTANTGELFF. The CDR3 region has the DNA TGTGCCACCAGCAGGGGTTTGGGGACAGCGAACACCGGGGAGCTGTTTTTT.